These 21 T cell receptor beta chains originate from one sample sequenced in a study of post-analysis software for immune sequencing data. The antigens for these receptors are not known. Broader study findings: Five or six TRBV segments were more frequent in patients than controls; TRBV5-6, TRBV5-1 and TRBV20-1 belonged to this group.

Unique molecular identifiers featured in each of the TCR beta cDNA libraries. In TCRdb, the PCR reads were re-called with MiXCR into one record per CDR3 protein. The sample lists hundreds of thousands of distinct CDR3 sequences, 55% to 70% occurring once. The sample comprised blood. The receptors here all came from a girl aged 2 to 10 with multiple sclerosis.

CDR3 in amino acids: CASRFAFRNYGYTF. In DNA, the CDR3 is TGCGCCAGCAGGTTCGCTTTCCGAAACTATGGCTACACCTTC. The chain links TRBV5-1 to TRBJ1-2; no definite D call. V lost 5 bases to trimming and J lost 2 bases, with 13 bases between them. The CDR3 length is 14 residues. CDR1 and CDR2 (germline): SGHRS, YFSETQ.

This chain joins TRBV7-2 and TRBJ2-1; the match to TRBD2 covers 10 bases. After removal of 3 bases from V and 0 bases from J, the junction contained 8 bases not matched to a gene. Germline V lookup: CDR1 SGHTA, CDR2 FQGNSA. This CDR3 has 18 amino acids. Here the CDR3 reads CASSLGAGGALSYNEQFF. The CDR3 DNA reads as TGTGCCAGCAGCTTGGGAGCGGGGGGGGCACTCTCCTACAATGAGCAGTTCTTC.

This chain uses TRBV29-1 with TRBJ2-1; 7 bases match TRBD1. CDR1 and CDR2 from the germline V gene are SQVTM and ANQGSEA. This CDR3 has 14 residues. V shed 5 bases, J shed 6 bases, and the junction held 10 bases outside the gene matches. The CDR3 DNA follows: TGCAGCGTTCTAGACAGTAAGGGGGCCAATGAGCAGTTCTTC. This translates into CSVLDSKGANEQFF.

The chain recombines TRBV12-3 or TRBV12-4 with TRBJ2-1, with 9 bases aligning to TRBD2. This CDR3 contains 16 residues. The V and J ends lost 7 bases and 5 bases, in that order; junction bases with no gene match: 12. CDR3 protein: CASTTLAGVEDNEQFF. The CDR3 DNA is TGTGCCAGCACCACATTAGCGGGAGTAGAGGACAATGAGCAGTTCTTC.

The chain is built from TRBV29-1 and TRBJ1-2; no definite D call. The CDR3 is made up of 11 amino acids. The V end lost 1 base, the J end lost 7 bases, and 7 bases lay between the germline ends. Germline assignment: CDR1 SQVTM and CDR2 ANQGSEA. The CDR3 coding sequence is TGCAGCGTTGAAGTGGACGGTGGCTACACCTTC. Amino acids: CSVEVDGGYTF. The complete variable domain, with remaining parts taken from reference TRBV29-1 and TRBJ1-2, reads SAVISQKPSRDICQRGTSLTIQCQVDSQVTMMFWYRQQPGQSLTLIATANQGSEATYESGFVIDKFPISRPNLTFSTLTVSNMSPEDSSIYLCSVEVDGGYTFGSGTRLTVV.

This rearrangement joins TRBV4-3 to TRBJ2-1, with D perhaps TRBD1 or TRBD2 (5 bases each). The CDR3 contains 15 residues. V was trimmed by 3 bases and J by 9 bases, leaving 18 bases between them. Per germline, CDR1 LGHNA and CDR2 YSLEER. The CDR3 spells CASSQAADTLSEQFF. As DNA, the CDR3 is TGCGCCAGCAGCCAGGCAGCGGACACCCTCAGTGAGCAGTTCTTC.

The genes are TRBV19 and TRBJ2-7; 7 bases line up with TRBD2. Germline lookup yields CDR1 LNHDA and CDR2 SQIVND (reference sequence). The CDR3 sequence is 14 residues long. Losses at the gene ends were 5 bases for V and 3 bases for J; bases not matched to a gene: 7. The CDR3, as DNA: TGTGCCAGTAGTCTTAGCGGGCAGGACTACGAGCAGTACTTC. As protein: CASSLSGQDYEQYF.

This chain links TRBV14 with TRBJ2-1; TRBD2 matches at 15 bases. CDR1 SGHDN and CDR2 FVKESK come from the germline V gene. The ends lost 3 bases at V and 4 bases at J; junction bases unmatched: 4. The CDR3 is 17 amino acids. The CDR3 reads CASSHGLAGGMYNEQFF. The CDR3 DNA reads TGTGCCAGCAGCCACGGACTAGCGGGAGGGATGTACAATGAGCAGTTCTTC.

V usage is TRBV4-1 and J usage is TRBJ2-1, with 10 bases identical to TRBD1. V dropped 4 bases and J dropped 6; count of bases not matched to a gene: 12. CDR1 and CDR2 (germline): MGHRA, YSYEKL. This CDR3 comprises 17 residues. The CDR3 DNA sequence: TGCGCCAGCAGCCCGATGCCCGGGACAGGGGAAGGCAATGAGCAGTTCTTC. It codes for CASSPMPGTGEGNEQFF.

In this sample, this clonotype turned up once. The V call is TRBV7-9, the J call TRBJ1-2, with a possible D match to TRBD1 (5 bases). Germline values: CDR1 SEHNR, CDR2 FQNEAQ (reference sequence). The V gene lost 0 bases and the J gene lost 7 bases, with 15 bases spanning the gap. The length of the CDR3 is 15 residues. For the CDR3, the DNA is TGTGCCAGCAGCTTAGCGGGTGGGACTGGCGGTGGCTACACCTTC. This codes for CASSLAGGTGGGYTF. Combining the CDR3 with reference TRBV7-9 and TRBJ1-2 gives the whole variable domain DTGVSQNPRHKITKRGQNVTFRCDPISEHNRLYWYRQTLGQGPEFLTYFQNEAQLEKSRLLSDRFSAERPKGSFSTLEIQRTEQGDSAMYLCASSLAGGTGGGYTFGSGTRLTVV.

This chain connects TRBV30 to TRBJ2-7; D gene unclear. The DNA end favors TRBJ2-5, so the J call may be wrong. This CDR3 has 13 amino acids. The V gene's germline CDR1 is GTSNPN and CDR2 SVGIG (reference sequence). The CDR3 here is CAWSAQQQETQYF. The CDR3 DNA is TGTGCCTGGAGTGCCCAACAGCAAGAGACCCAGTACTTC.

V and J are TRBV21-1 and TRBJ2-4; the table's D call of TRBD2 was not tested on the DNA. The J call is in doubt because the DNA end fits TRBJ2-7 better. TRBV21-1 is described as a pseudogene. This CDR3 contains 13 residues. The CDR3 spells CASRAASSGEQYF. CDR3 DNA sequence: TGTGCCAGTCGCGCAGCGTCTAGTGGCGAGCAGTACTTC.

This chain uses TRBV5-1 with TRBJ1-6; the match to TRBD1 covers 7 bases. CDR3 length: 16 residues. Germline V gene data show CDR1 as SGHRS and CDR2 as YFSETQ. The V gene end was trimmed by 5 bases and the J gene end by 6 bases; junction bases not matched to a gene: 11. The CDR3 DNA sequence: TGCGCCAGCAGGAGGGAGGGGGCAGATATTAATTCACCCCTCCACTTT. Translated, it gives CASRREGADINSPLHF. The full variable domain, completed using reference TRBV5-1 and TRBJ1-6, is KAGVTQTPRYLIKTRGQQVTLSCSPISGHRSVSWYQQTPGQGLQFLFEYFSETQRNKGNFPGRFSGRQFSNSRSEMNVSTLELGDSALYLCASRREGADINSPLHFGNGTRLTVT.

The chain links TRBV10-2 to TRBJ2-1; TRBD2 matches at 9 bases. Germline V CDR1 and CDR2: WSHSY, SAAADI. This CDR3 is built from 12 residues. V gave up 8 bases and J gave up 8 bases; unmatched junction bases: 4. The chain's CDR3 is CASERGVHEQFF. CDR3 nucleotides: TGCGCCAGCGAGCGGGGGGTCCATGAGCAGTTCTTC.

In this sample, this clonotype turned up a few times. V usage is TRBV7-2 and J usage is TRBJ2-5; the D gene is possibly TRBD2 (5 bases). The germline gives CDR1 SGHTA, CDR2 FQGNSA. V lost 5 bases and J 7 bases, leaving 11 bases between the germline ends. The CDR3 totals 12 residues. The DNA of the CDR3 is TGTGCCAGCAGCACGGACTCGAGGACCCAGTACTTC. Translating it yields CASSTDSRTQYF. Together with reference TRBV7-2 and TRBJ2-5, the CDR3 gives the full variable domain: GAGVSQSPSNKVTEKGKDVELRCDPISGHTALYWYRQSLGQGLEFLIYFQGNSAPDKSGLPSDRFSAERTGGSVSTLTIQRTQQEDSAVYLCASSTDSRTQYFGPGTRLLVL.

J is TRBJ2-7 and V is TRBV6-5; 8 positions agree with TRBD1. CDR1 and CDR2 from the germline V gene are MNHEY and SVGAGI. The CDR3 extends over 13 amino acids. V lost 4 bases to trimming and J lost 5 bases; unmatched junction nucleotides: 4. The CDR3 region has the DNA TGTGCCAGCAGTTCATCGACAGGGGACGAGCAGTACGTC. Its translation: CASSSSTGDEQYV.

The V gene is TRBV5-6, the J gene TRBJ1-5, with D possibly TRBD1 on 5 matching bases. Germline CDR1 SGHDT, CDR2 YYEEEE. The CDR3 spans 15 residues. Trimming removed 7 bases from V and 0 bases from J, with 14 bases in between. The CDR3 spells CASRQWGHSNQPQHF. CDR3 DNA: TGTGCCAGCCGCCAGTGGGGCCATAGCAATCAGCCCCAGCATTTT.

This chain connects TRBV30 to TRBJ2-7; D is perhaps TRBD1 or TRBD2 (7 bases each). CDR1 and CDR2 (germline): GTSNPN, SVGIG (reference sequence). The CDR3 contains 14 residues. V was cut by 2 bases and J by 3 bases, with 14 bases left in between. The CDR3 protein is CAWSTGDYFYEQYF. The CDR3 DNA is TGTGCCTGGAGTACAGGGGACTACTTCTACGAGCAGTACTTC.

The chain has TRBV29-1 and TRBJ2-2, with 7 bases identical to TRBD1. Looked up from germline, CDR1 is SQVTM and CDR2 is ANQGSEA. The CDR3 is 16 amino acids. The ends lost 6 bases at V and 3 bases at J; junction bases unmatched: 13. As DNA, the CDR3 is TGCAGCGTGGGACAACAGACAGGGCCCCACACCGGGGAGCTGTTTTTT. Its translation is CSVGQQTGPHTGELFF.

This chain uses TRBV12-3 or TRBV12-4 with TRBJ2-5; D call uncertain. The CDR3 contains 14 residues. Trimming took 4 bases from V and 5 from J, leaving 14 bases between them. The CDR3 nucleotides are TGTGCCAGCAGTTATAAGGGCTGGGGTGAGACCCAGTACTTC. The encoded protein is CASSYKGWGETQYF.

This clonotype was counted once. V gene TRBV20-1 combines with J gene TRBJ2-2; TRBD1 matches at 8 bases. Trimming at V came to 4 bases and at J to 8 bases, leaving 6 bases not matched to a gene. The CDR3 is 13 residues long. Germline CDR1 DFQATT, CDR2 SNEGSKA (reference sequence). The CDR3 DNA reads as TGCAGTGCTATCAGGGGGCATGGGGGGGAGCTGTTTTTT. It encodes CSAIRGHGGELFF.